The next 26 T cell receptor beta chains were all read from a single sample in a study of PD-1 blockade in mismatch repair-deficient tumors. Profiled with immunoSEQ multiplex PCR; TCRdb holds only in-frame clones, not every one. This table has 49,000 or so clones, around 85% appearing once. The sequences come from peripheral blood, collected about 20 weeks after starting pembrolizumab. These receptors were obtained from an adult with mismatch repair-deficient cancer.

This chain links TRBV5-1 with TRBJ1-2; 7 positions match TRBD1. CDR3 length: 15 residues. Trimming took 0 bases from V and 4 from J; bases not matched to a gene: 6. CDR1 and CDR2 (germline): SGHRS, YFSETQ. CDR3 sequence: CASSLVGQEGYGYTF. The DNA of the CDR3 is TGCGCCAGCAGCTTGGTAGGACAGGAGGGCTATGGCTACACCTTC. Full variable domain (missing parts from reference TRBV5-1 and TRBJ1-2): KAGVTQTPRYLIKTRGQQVTLSCSPISGHRSVSWYQQTPGQGLQFLFEYFSETQRNKGNFPGRFSGRQFSNSRSEMNVSTLELGDSALYLCASSLVGQEGYGYTFGSGTRLTVV.

The rearrangement uses TRBV14 and TRBJ2-7, with D perhaps given as TRBD1 or TRBD2 (5 bases each). The V end lost 4 bases, the J end lost 5 bases, and 15 bases lay between the germline ends. The germline CDR1 and CDR2 sequences are SGHDN and FVKESK. The CDR3 contains 14 residues. DNA for the CDR3: TGTGCCAGCAGCCCCAGGGCGGGTTGGGACGAGCAGTACTTC. Protein: CASSPRAGWDEQYF.

The count of this clone is one. This rearrangement joins TRBV9 to TRBJ2-7, with a tentative D call TRBD2 (6 bases). With 1 base removed from V and 5 bases from J, the gap between germline ends came to 13 bases. The CDR3 is 14 amino acids. CDR1 is SGDLS and CDR2 is YYNGEE in the germline V gene. The CDR3 nucleotides are TGTGCCAGCAGCGTACGCGGGAACAACCACGAGCAGTACTTC. Its translation is CASSVRGNNHEQYF.

The chain uses TRBV5-4 and TRBJ2-7; 10 bases align to TRBD2. From germline, CDR1 is SGHNT and CDR2 YYREEE (reference sequence). The trim removed 4 bases at V and 5 bases at J, leaving 12 bases unmatched. This CDR3 comprises 16 residues. CDR3 nucleotide sequence: TGTGCCAGCAGCCAAGAAGCTAGCGGGAGTTTCGACGAGCAGTACTTC. Protein sequence: CASSQEASGSFDEQYF.

V usage is TRBV18 and J usage is TRBJ1-2; TRBD1 aligns across 7 bases. This CDR3 contains 14 residues. The germline gives CDR1 KGHSH, CDR2 LQKENI. The V gene end was trimmed by 4 bases and the J gene end by 5 bases; junction bases not matched to a gene: 7. CDR3 region: CASSQEDRVYGYTF. CDR3 DNA: TGTGCCAGCTCACAGGAAGACAGGGTTTATGGCTACACCTTC.

This clone was detected a few times. The V gene is TRBV11-2, the J gene TRBJ2-5; the match to TRBD1 covers 8 bases. Germline-derived CDR1 and CDR2 are SGHAT and FQNNGV. This CDR3 comprises 15 residues. The junction had 1 base not matched to a gene; V was cut back by 0 bases and J by 1 base. CDR3 amino acids: CASSLDRGPQETQYF. In DNA form, the CDR3 reads TGTGCCAGCAGCTTAGACAGGGGGCCCCAAGAGACCCAGTACTTC.

The genes are TRBV5-4 and TRBJ2-7; 7 bases agree with TRBD1. This CDR3 has 12 residues. With 4 bases clipped from V and 6 bases from J, the junction kept 4 bases outside the gene matches. The germline CDR1 and CDR2 sequences are SGHNT and YYREEE (reference sequence). CDR3 residues: CASSQGVSEQYF. The CDR3 region has the DNA TGTGCCAGCAGCCAGGGGGTCAGCGAGCAGTACTTC.

The chain links TRBV7-9 to TRBJ2-7; tentatively, D is TRBD1 or TRBD2 (5 bases each). CDR1 and CDR2 from the germline V gene are SEHNR and FQNEAQ (reference sequence). V lost 4 bases, J lost 2 bases, and 15 bases lay in between. This CDR3 region has 15 residues. The CDR3 region has the DNA TGTGCCAGCAGCTCACGCACGGGACGGCCCTACGAGCAGTACTTC. Amino acid sequence: CASSSRTGRPYEQYF. The variable domain in full, completed from reference TRBV7-9 and TRBJ2-7, reads DTGVSQNPRHKITKRGQNVTFRCDPISEHNRLYWYRQTLGQGPEFLTYFQNEAQLEKSRLLSDRFSAERPKGSFSTLEIQRTEQGDSAMYLCASSSRTGRPYEQYFGPGTRLTVT.

The rearrangement joins TRBV7-3 to TRBJ2-5; perhaps TRBD2 as D (5 bases). The V gene's germline CDR1 is SGHTA and CDR2 FQGTGA. Between the trimmed V and J ends, which lost 0 bases and 3 bases, there was a span of 5 bases. There are 13 residues in the CDR3. CDR3 region: CASSLTREETQYF. Written as DNA, the CDR3 is TGTGCCAGCAGCTTAACGCGGGAAGAGACCCAGTACTTC.

The chain joins TRBV4-3 to TRBJ2-7; TRBD2 matches 14 bases. The V gene end was trimmed by 3 bases and the J gene end by 0 bases; junction bases not matched to a gene: 10. This CDR3 has 19 residues. Germline V gene lookup returns CDR1 LGHNA and CDR2 YSLEER. This CDR3 reads CASSQVIGGLAGDSYEQYF. The CDR3, as DNA: TGCGCCAGCAGCCAGGTTATAGGGGGACTAGCGGGAGACTCCTACGAGCAGTACTTC.

This chain connects TRBV7-2 to TRBJ1-5; no firm D call. Germline loops: CDR1 SGHTA, CDR2 FQGNSA. The CDR3 is 16 residues long. The germline V and J ends were trimmed by 2 bases and 0 bases, with 11 bases remaining between them. CDR3 bases: TGTGCCAGCAGCTTAAGAACCCCCTATAGCAATCAGCCCCAGCATTTT. The encoded protein is CASSLRTPYSNQPQHF.

This clone was counted a few times. The rearrangement links TRBV7-9 to TRBJ2-7; D ambiguous. The CDR3 length is 13 residues. Deletions cut 0 bases from V and 5 bases from J, with 8 bases between. Germline CDR1 SEHNR, CDR2 FQNEAQ (reference sequence). As DNA, the CDR3 is TGTGCCAGCAGCTTAGCGGCAGCGAACGAGCAGTACTTC. Its protein product is CASSLAAANEQYF.

The chain combines TRBV7-9 with TRBJ2-1; no clear D gene. The CDR3 has 13 residues. Germline-derived CDR1 and CDR2 are SEHNR and FQNEAQ (reference sequence). Trimming left V 5 bases short and J 5 bases short, with 10 bases between. The CDR3 spells CASSPRRDNEQFF. The CDR3 DNA is TGTGCCAGCAGCCCGCGCCGGGACAATGAGCAGTTCTTC.

The chain links TRBV5-6 to TRBJ1-5; 8 nucleotides line up with TRBD1. Germline V lookup: CDR1 SGHDT, CDR2 YYEEEE. With 4 bases clipped from V and 1 base from J, the junction kept 7 bases outside the gene matches. CDR3 length equals 16 residues. The CDR3 here is CASSGRTGTSNQPQHF. The CDR3 DNA is TGTGCCAGCAGCGGTCGGACAGGGACCAGCAATCAGCCCCAGCATTTT.

This rearrangement joins TRBV21-1 to TRBJ2-7; TRBD1 is the table's D call and was not checked against the DNA. TRBV21-1 constitutes a pseudogene. The length of the CDR3 is 14 residues. CDR3 sequence: CASSASGQGNEQYF. CDR3 coding DNA: TGTGCCAGCAGCGCTTCCGGACAGGGGAACGAGCAGTACTTC.

The V call is TRBV10-3, the J call TRBJ1-2; D is possibly TRBD1 (6 bases). The CDR3 length is 14 residues. Germline-derived CDR1 and CDR2 are ENHRY and SYGVKD. Trimming removed 7 bases at V and 4 bases at J, with 16 bases between. DNA for the CDR3: TGTGCCATCAATTGGCAGGGGAACGTCTATGGCTACACCTTC. It translates to CAINWQGNVYGYTF.

This clone was counted only a few times. The V call is TRBV29-1, the J call TRBJ2-3, with D perhaps TRBD2 (5 bases). The V gene's germline CDR1 is SQVTM and CDR2 ANQGSEA. The CDR3 is 14 amino acids. V lost 6 bases to trimming and J lost 4 bases, with 17 bases between them. The DNA for the CDR3 is TGCAGCGTCTTGTTGTCTCGGGGAGCAGATACGCAGTATTTT. Its translation: CSVLLSRGADTQYF.

This chain links TRBV30 with TRBJ2-1, with a tentative D call TRBD1 (7 bases). Trimming stripped 6 bases from V and 7 bases from J, with 25 bases between. From germline, CDR1 is GTSNPN and CDR2 SVGIG (reference sequence). The CDR3 is 16 residues long. CDR3 nucleotides: TGTGCCTGTACCCCGCCCAGGGGGGACACGGGGAATGAGCAGTTCTTC. Protein: CACTPPRGDTGNEQFF.

This clone showed up just a few times. The V gene is TRBV5-6, the J gene TRBJ2-2; 10 bases are shared with TRBD2. The germline CDR1 and CDR2 sequences are SGHDT and YYEEEE. CDR3 length equals 15 residues. V dropped 3 bases and J dropped 4; count of bases not matched to a gene: 3. The CDR3 coding sequence is TGTGCCAGCAGCTCGCTAGCGGGGGCCACCGGGGAGCTGTTTTTT. Translating gives CASSSLAGATGELFF. Full variable domain (outside the CDR3, taken from reference TRBV5-6 and TRBJ2-2): DAGVTQSPTHLIKTRGQQVTLRCSPKSGHDTVSWYQQALGQGPQFIFQYYEEEERQRGNFPDRFSGHQFPNYSSELNVNALLLGDSALYLCASSSLAGATGELFFGEGSRLTVL.

The gene calls are TRBV11-3 and TRBJ2-7, with TRBD2 matching 13 bases. With 5 bases clipped from V and 3 bases from J, the junction kept 10 bases outside the gene matches. Germline V gene lookup returns CDR1 SGHNT and CDR2 YENEEA. The CDR3 is 17 residues long. CDR3 residues: CASSLGLAGEDRYEQYF. Here the CDR3 DNA reads TGTGCCAGCAGCCTTGGACTAGCGGGAGAAGATCGCTACGAGCAGTACTTC.

This clone turned up a few times. V gene TRBV19 combines with J gene TRBJ1-1; D gene uncertain. V lost 6 bases and J 4 bases, leaving 21 bases between the germline ends. The CDR3 runs to 16 residues. Per the germline V gene, CDR1 is LNHDA and CDR2 is SQIVND (reference sequence). CDR3 sequence: CASRKGGSPSGTEAFF. The DNA of the CDR3 is TGTGCCAGTAGGAAGGGAGGGTCACCGTCAGGCACTGAAGCTTTCTTT. The full variable domain, in which reference TRBV19 and TRBJ1-1 provide the parts outside the CDR3, is DGGITQSPKYLFRKEGQNVTLSCEQNLNHDAMYWYRQDPGQGLRLIYYSQIVNDFQKGDIAEGYSVSREKKESFPLTVTSAQKNPTAFYLCASRKGGSPSGTEAFFGQGTRLTVV.

This clone was picked up one time. This chain joins TRBV28 and TRBJ1-2; D possibly corresponds to TRBD1 (5 bases). The V gene lost 6 bases and the J gene lost 7 bases, with 15 bases spanning the gap. The CDR3 covers 13 residues. Germline CDR1 reads MDHEN; CDR2 reads SYDVKM. For the CDR3, the DNA is TGTGCCAGCAGCTCAACTGGGGGTCGTGGCTACACCTTC. This sequence encodes CASSSTGGRGYTF.

This sequence joins TRBV18 and TRBJ2-2; D gene unclear. The CDR3 runs to 12 residues. CDR1 and CDR2 from the germline V gene are KGHSH and LQKENI. Trimming stripped 2 bases from V and 3 bases from J, with 1 base between. The CDR3 loop is CASSPDTGELFF. CDR3 nucleotide sequence: TGTGCCAGCTCACCAGACACCGGGGAGCTGTTTTTT.

The rearrangement links TRBV29-1 to TRBJ1-2; D is undetermined. The V end was cut by 4 bases, the J end by 3 bases, with 15 bases between. Germline loops: CDR1 SQVTM, CDR2 ANQGSEA. The CDR3 contains 14 residues. This CDR3 reads CSVGPGKEDYGYTF. The DNA for the CDR3 is TGCAGCGTTGGTCCGGGGAAAGAGGACTATGGCTACACCTTC.

The chain combines TRBV6-1 with TRBJ2-2, with 7 bases identical to TRBD1. Germline V lookup: CDR1 MNHNS, CDR2 SASEGT. With V trimmed by 5 bases and J by 3 bases, 6 bases remained unmatched. This CDR3 has 15 amino acids. The CDR3 region is CASSIQGTHTGELFF. For the CDR3, the DNA is TGTGCCAGCAGTATACAGGGGACCCACACCGGGGAGCTGTTTTTT.

The chain recombines TRBV6-6 with TRBJ1-2; 7 bases match TRBD1. From germline, CDR1 is MNHNY and CDR2 SVGAGI (reference sequence). V trimming: 7 bases; J trimming: 4 bases; junction bases outside the gene matches: 9. The CDR3 has 14 amino acids. The CDR3 loop is CASTPRTGFYGYTF. DNA for the CDR3: TGTGCCAGCACCCCGCGGACAGGTTTCTATGGCTACACCTTC.